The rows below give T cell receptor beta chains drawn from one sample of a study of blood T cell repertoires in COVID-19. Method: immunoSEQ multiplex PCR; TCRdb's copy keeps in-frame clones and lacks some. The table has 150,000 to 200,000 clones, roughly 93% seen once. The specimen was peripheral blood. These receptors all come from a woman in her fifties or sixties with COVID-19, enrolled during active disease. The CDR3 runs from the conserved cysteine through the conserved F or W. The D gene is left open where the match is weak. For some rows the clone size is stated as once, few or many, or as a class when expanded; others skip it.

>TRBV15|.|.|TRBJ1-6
CATSREDSVSSPLHF
TGTGCCACCAGCAGAGAGGACAGTGTTTCTTCACCCCTCCACTTT
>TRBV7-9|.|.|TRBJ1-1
CASRELVGRRVVNTEAFF
TGTGCCAGCAGAGAATTGGTGGGGCGGAGGGTCGTGAACACTGAAGCTTTCTTT
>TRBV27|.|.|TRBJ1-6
CARGGCVTYNSPLHF
TGTGCCAGGGGGGGATGTGTTACCTATAATTCACCCCTCCACTTT
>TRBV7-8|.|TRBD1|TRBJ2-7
CASSLGPGTGGYEQYF
TGTGCCAGCAGCTTAGGGCCTGGGACAGGGGGGTACGAGCAGTACTTC
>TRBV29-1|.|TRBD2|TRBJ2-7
CSVEDQEPGLAGVSSYEQYF
TGCAGCGTTGAAGATCAGGAGCCGGGACTAGCGGGGGTGTCTTCCTACGAGCAGTACTTC
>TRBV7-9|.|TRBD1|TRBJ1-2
CASSYRTGDGGYTF
TGTGCCAGCAGCTACCGAACAGGGGATGGTGGCTACACCTTC
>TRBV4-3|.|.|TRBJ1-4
CASSQDGGLMLFF
TGCGCCAGCAGCCAAGATGGCGGGCTGATGTTGTTTTTT
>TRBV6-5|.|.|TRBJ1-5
CASSLDSYNQPQHF
TGTGCCAGCAGTCTCGACAGCTACAATCAGCCCCAGCATTTT
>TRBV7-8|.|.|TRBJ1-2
CASSASPPTNYGYTF
TGTGCCAGCAGCGCTAGTCCCCCAACTAACTATGGCTACACCTTC
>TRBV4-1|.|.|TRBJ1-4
CASSQDPQSVQSVKLFF
TGCGCCAGCAGCCAAGATCCACAGTCAGTTCAGTCCGTAAAACTGTTTTTT
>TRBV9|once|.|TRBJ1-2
CASSASRGGTGYTF
TGTGCCAGCAGCGCCTCCCGGGGAGGGACAGGCTACACCTTC
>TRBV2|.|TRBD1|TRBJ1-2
CASDRGGYTF
TGTGCCAGCGACAGGGGGGGCTACACCTTC
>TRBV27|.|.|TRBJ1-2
CASSPRDRGFSGGYTF
TGTGCCAGCAGTCCTCGGGACCGGGGGTTTTCGGGAGGCTACACCTTC
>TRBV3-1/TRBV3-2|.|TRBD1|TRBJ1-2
CASSRGQGAAGGYTF
TGTGCCAGCAGCCGGGGACAGGGGGCCGCAGGGGGCTACACCTTC
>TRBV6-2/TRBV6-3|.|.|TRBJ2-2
CASSYEAGHLNTGELFF
TGTGCCAGCAGTTACGAAGCGGGACACCTGAACACCGGGGAGCTGTTTTTT
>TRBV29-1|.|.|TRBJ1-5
CSAGKGVNQPQHF
TGCAGCGCCGGAAAAGGGGTGAATCAGCCCCAGCATTTT
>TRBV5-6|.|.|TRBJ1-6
CASSSPGRDSHGPLHF
TGTGCCAGCAGCTCCCCAGGCCGTGACAGCCATGGCCCCCTCCACTTT
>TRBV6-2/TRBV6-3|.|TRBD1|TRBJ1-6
CASSLQGTGANSPLHF
TGTGCCAGCAGCCTACAGGGCACAGGGGCGAATTCACCCCTCCACTTT
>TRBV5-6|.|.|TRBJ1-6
CASSLYLDSSYNSPLHF
TGTGCCAGCAGCTTATACTTGGACAGCTCCTATAATTCACCCCTCCACTTT
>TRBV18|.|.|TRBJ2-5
CASSPIADQETQYF
TGTGCCAGCTCACCGATAGCGGACCAAGAGACCCAGTACTTC
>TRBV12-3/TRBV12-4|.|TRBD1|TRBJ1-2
CASRSTGKGYTF
TGTGCCAGCAGGTCGACAGGGAAGGGCTACACCTTC
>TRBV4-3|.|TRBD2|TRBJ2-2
CASSHSGANTGELFF
TGCGCCAGCAGCCATAGCGGGGCGAACACCGGGGAGCTGTTTTTT
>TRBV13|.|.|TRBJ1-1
CASSRIDMNTEAFF
TGTGCCAGCAGCCGAATAGACATGAACACTGAAGCTTTCTTT
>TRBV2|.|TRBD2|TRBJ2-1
CASFPGLAHNEQFF
TGTGCCAGCTTCCCGGGACTAGCTCACAATGAGCAGTTCTTC
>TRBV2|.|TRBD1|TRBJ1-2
CASSGYSGQGGGYTF
TGTGCCAGCAGTGGGTATTCGGGACAGGGAGGGGGCTACACCTTC
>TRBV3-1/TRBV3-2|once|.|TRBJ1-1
CASSQGRANTEAFF
TGTGCCAGCAGCCAGGGCAGGGCGAACACTGAAGCTTTCTTT
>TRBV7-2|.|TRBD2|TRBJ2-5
CASSLFLAGAGETQYF
TGTGCCAGCAGCTTATTCCTAGCGGGGGCGGGGGAGACCCAGTACTTC
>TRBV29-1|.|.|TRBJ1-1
CSVEDPDWLNTEAFF
TGCAGCGTTGAAGATCCCGATTGGCTGAACACTGAAGCTTTCTTT
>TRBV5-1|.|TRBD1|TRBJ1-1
CASSMGTGLEAFF
TGCGCCAGCAGCATGGGGACAGGCCTTGAAGCTTTCTTT
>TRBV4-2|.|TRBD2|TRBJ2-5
CASSQASGGEQETQYF
TGTGCCAGCAGCCAAGCTAGCGGGGGGGAGCAAGAGACCCAGTACTTC
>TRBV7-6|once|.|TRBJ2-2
CASSFNRDRELFF
TGTGCCAGCAGCTTTAACCGGGACAGGGAGCTGTTTTTT
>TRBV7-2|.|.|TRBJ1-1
CASSLVAQGNTEAFF
TGTGCCAGCAGCTTAGTTGCCCAGGGGAACACTGAAGCTTTCTTT
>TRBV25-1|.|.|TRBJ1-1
CASSARVLTGRTEAFF
TGTGCCAGCAGTGCAAGAGTATTAACAGGGCGCACTGAAGCTTTCTTT
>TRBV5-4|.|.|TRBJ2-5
CASSLDRVETQYF
TGTGCCAGCAGCTTGGACAGGGTGGAGACCCAGTACTTC
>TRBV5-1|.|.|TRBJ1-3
CASSLPSGETGNTIYF
TGCGCCAGCAGCCTACCCTCAGGGGAGACTGGAAACACCATATATTTT
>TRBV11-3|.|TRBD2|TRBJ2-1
CASSHTSGGYNEQFF
TGTGCCAGCAGTCATACTAGCGGGGGATACAATGAGCAGTTCTTC
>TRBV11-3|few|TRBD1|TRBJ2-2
CASSSPQGANTGELFF
TGTGCCAGCAGCTCCCCCCAGGGGGCGAACACCGGGGAGCTGTTTTTT
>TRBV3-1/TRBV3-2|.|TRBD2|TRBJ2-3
CASSPLGGGSTDTQYF
TGTGCCAGCAGCCCCCTTGGCGGGGGGTCCACAGATACGCAGTATTTT
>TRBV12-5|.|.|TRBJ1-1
CASGLGGGNTEAFF
TGTGCTAGTGGTTTGGGCGGGGGGAACACTGAAGCTTTCTTT
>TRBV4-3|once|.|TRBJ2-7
CASSHDYPAYEQYF
TGCGCCAGCAGCCATGACTACCCGGCCTACGAGCAGTACTTC
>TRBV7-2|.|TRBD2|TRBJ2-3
CASSFPGGGHRTDTQYF
TGTGCCAGCAGCTTTCCCGGGGGGGGACACCGCACAGATACGCAGTATTTT
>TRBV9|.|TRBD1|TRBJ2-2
CASSVERGQVFSGELFF
TGTGCCAGCAGCGTAGAAAGGGGGCAGGTGTTCTCCGGGGAGCTGTTTTTT
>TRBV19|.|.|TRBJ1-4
CASSSSGHSLGKLFF
TGTGCCAGTAGCAGTTCTGGACACTCCCTTGGAAAACTGTTTTTT
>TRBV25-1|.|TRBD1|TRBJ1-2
CASRGGSYGYTF
TGTGCCAGCAGAGGGGGCAGCTATGGCTACACCTTC
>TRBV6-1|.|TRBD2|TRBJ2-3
CASSETSGGTDTQYF
TGTGCCAGCAGTGAAACTAGCGGGGGGACAGATACGCAGTATTTT
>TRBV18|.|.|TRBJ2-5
CASSQQETQYF
TGTGCCAGCTCGCAGCAAGAGACCCAGTACTTC
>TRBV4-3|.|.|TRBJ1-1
CASSQDVQTEAFF
TGCGCCAGCAGCCAAGATGTACAGACTGAAGCTTTCTTT
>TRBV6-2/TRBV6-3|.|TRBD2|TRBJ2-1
CASRPSGEYNEQFF
TGTGCCAGCAGACCTAGCGGGGAATACAATGAGCAGTTCTTC
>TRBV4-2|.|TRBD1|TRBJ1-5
CASSRGQGDQPQHF
TGTGCCAGCAGTCGCGGACAGGGAGATCAGCCCCAGCATTTT
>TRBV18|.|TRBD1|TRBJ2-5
CASRRTGTGEETQYF
TGTGCCAGTCGAAGGACCGGGACAGGGGAAGAGACCCAGTACTTC
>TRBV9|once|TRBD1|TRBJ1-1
CASSRRDRGAEAFF
TGTGCCAGCAGCAGACGGGACAGGGGTGCTGAAGCTTTCTTT
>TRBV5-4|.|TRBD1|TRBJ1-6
CASSLNRGNSPLHF
TGTGCCAGCAGCTTGAACAGGGGGAACTCACCCCTCCACTTT
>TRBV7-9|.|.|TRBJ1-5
CASSPLFGRERQPQHF
TGTGCCAGCAGCCCCCTATTCGGCAGGGAACGTCAGCCCCAGCATTTT
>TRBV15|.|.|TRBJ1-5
CATRGLDNNQPQHF
TGTGCCACCAGAGGCCTAGATAACAATCAGCCCCAGCATTTT
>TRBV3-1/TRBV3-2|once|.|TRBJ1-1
CASSRGRMNTEAFF
TGTGCCAGCAGCCGGGGCAGAATGAACACTGAAGCTTTCTTT
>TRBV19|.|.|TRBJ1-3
CASQREAGNTIYF
TGTGCCAGCCAAAGAGAGGCGGGAAACACCATATATTTT
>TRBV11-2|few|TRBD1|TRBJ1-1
CASSLGYRGGYTEAFF
TGTGCCAGCAGCTTAGGTTACAGGGGTGGGTACACTGAAGCTTTCTTT
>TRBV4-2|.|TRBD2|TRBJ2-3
CASSLTQTSSGTDTQYF
TGTGCCAGCAGCCTAACCCAGACTAGCTCGGGCACAGATACGCAGTATTTT